Listed below are T cell receptor beta chains from one sample, sequenced in a study of OX40 agonist ivuxolimab in advanced cancers. Generated by immunoSEQ multiplex PCR, the TCRdb table keeps only in-frame clones and is missing some. The sample lists 25,000 to 35,000 clones, 90% to 95% occurring once. Specimen: CD4+ or CD8+ T cells sorted from blood, collected in a trial of the OX40 agonist ivuxolimab. The source of these receptors is an adult with an advanced solid tumor such as melanoma, head and neck, liver or kidney cancer. Each CDR3 is given with its conserved first and last residue. The D gene is left open where the match is weak. Clone size is not always given. Where it is, it says once, few, many or a class for expanded clones.

j_gene: TRBJ1-6; d_gene: -; v_gene: TRBV4-1; abundance: few; CDR3nt: TGCGCCAGCAGCCAACTTCCTTTAGGGGGTTCACCCCTCCACTTT; CDR3aa: CASSQLPLGGSPLHF
j_gene: TRBJ2-2; d_gene: -; v_gene: TRBV11-2; abundance: -; CDR3nt: TGTGCCAGCAGCTATTTCAAGAACACCGGGGAGCTGTTTTTT; CDR3aa: CASSYFKNTGELFF
j_gene: TRBJ2-2; d_gene: TRBD1; v_gene: TRBV5-1; abundance: -; CDR3nt: TGCGCCAGCAGCCCTCTGGGACAGGCGAACACCGGGGAGCTGTTTTTT; CDR3aa: CASSPLGQANTGELFF
j_gene: TRBJ1-4; d_gene: -; v_gene: TRBV10-3; abundance: once; CDR3nt: TGTGCCATCAGTGCTGCGACTAATGAAAAACTGTTTTTT; CDR3aa: CAISAATNEKLFF
j_gene: TRBJ2-7; d_gene: -; v_gene: TRBV7-6; abundance: -; CDR3nt: TGTGCCAGCAGCCCGGCGGCCAGGGGGGCCTACGAGCAGTACTTC; CDR3aa: CASSPAARGAYEQYF
j_gene: TRBJ1-1; d_gene: -; v_gene: TRBV9; abundance: -; CDR3nt: TGTGCCAGCAGCGTAGACGGGGACCAGAACACTGAAGCTTTCTTT; CDR3aa: CASSVDGDQNTEAFF
j_gene: TRBJ2-2; d_gene: TRBD1; v_gene: TRBV4-3; abundance: once; CDR3nt: TGCGCCAGCAGCCAAGATCTGGACAGGGCGAACACCGGGGAGCTGTTTTTT; CDR3aa: CASSQDLDRANTGELFF
j_gene: TRBJ2-3; d_gene: TRBD2; v_gene: TRBV2; abundance: -; CDR3nt: TGTGCCAGCAGGGGGGGGAGTCCCACAGATACGCAGTATTTT; CDR3aa: CASRGGSPTDTQYF
j_gene: TRBJ2-7; d_gene: -; v_gene: TRBV7-9; abundance: -; CDR3nt: TGTGCCAGCAGCTGGGAATCGGACGAGCAGTACTTC; CDR3aa: CASSWESDEQYF
j_gene: TRBJ1-1; d_gene: -; v_gene: TRBV7-2; abundance: -; CDR3nt: TGTGCCAGCAGCCCCCTCCCCATGCTGAACACTGAAGCTTTCTTT; CDR3aa: CASSPLPMLNTEAFF
j_gene: TRBJ1-3; d_gene: -; v_gene: TRBV10-3; abundance: -; CDR3nt: TGTGCCATGGAGACGGGAGAGAGCTCTGGAAACACCATATATTTT; CDR3aa: CAMETGESSGNTIYF
j_gene: TRBJ2-7; d_gene: -; v_gene: TRBV21-1; abundance: -; CDR3nt: TGTGCCAGTAGGAGGGTCAACGGTTACGAGCAGTACTTC; CDR3aa: CASRRVNGYEQYF
j_gene: TRBJ2-7; d_gene: -; v_gene: TRBV9; abundance: -; CDR3nt: TGTGCCAGCAGCCCGCGGGACCGCCCACTGGAGCAGTACTTC; CDR3aa: CASSPRDRPLEQYF
j_gene: TRBJ1-1; d_gene: -; v_gene: TRBV19; abundance: -; CDR3nt: TGTGCCAGTAGTATAGGCCAGGGGATAGACCCTGAAGCTTTCTTT; CDR3aa: CASSIGQGIDPEAFF
j_gene: TRBJ2-7; d_gene: TRBD1; v_gene: TRBV10-1; abundance: -; CDR3nt: TGCGCCAGCAGTCTTGGAGAGGGGGCGGGCGAGCAGTACTTC; CDR3aa: CASSLGEGAGEQYF
j_gene: TRBJ2-7; d_gene: -; v_gene: TRBV5-5; abundance: -; CDR3nt: TGTGCCAGCAGCTTGGTGCCAGCCACCTCCTACGAGCAGTACTTC; CDR3aa: CASSLVPATSYEQYF
j_gene: TRBJ1-4; d_gene: -; v_gene: TRBV27; abundance: -; CDR3nt: TGTGCCAGCAGTTTATTGGGGGCGCTTGGGGAAAAACTGTTTTTT; CDR3aa: CASSLLGALGEKLFF
j_gene: TRBJ2-3; d_gene: -; v_gene: TRBV9; abundance: -; CDR3nt: TGTGCCAGCAGCCCGGGTGGCGCAGATACGCAGTATTTT; CDR3aa: CASSPGGADTQYF
j_gene: TRBJ2-7; d_gene: -; v_gene: TRBV10-1; abundance: -; CDR3nt: TGCGCCAGCAGTGAGTTCAGGATTGGGGAGCCCTACGAGCAGTACTTC; CDR3aa: CASSEFRIGEPYEQYF
j_gene: TRBJ1-1; d_gene: TRBD1; v_gene: TRBV7-9; abundance: -; CDR3nt: TGTGCCAGCAGCTCCACAGGGGGAAGGAACACTGAAGCTTTCTTT; CDR3aa: CASSSTGGRNTEAFF
j_gene: TRBJ2-7; d_gene: TRBD1; v_gene: TRBV15; abundance: -; CDR3nt: TGTGCCACCAGCCTGGACAGGAGCTCCTACGAGCAGTACTTC; CDR3aa: CATSLDRSSYEQYF
j_gene: TRBJ1-6; d_gene: -; v_gene: TRBV5-5; abundance: -; CDR3nt: TGTGCCAGCAGCGACACCCGAGCAGGGAGGTCCCTCCACTTT; CDR3aa: CASSDTRAGRSLHF
j_gene: TRBJ1-2; d_gene: TRBD1; v_gene: TRBV7-9; abundance: -; CDR3nt: TGTGCCAGCAGCACTGGACAGGGAGCTAACTATGGCTACACCTTC; CDR3aa: CASSTGQGANYGYTF
j_gene: TRBJ2-6; d_gene: -; v_gene: TRBV12-5; abundance: -; CDR3nt: TGTGCTAGTGGTGAAGCGCGTGCAGGACAAAGTCGGGCCAACGTCCTGACTTTC; CDR3aa: CASGEARAGQSRANVLTF
j_gene: TRBJ2-2; d_gene: -; v_gene: TRBV29-1; abundance: -; CDR3nt: TGCAGCGTTGAAGATCAGTGGGAGGCCGGGGAGCTGTTTTTT; CDR3aa: CSVEDQWEAGELFF
j_gene: TRBJ2-1; d_gene: TRBD2; v_gene: TRBV5-8; abundance: -; CDR3nt: TGTGCCAGCAGCTTAAGTCCCCGACTCCTTGGGACTAGCGCCCCAGAGCAGTTCTTC; CDR3aa: CASSLSPRLLGTSAPEQFF
j_gene: TRBJ1-1; d_gene: -; v_gene: TRBV19; abundance: -; CDR3nt: TGTGCCAGTAGTATAGTTGGACTGAGATCCACTGAAGCTTTCTTT; CDR3aa: CASSIVGLRSTEAFF
j_gene: TRBJ2-1; d_gene: TRBD2; v_gene: TRBV9; abundance: -; CDR3nt: TGTGCCAGCAGCGACGGGACTAGCGGGAGAATGGATGAGCAGTTCTTC; CDR3aa: CASSDGTSGRMDEQFF
j_gene: TRBJ1-1; d_gene: -; v_gene: TRBV6-5; abundance: -; CDR3nt: TGTGCCAGCAGTTTCCGGGCAGGGGTTGAAGCTTTCTTT; CDR3aa: CASSFRAGVEAFF
j_gene: TRBJ2-7; d_gene: -; v_gene: TRBV29-1; abundance: -; CDR3nt: TGCAGCGTTCCCGCCCTGGAGAACGAGCAGTACTTC; CDR3aa: CSVPALENEQYF
j_gene: TRBJ2-7; d_gene: -; v_gene: TRBV28; abundance: -; CDR3nt: TGTGCCAGCAGTTTAAGGGGTTCCCCCTACGAGCAGTACTTC; CDR3aa: CASSLRGSPYEQYF
j_gene: TRBJ1-1; d_gene: -; v_gene: TRBV7-9; abundance: -; CDR3nt: TGTGCCAGCAGCTTGGGACCCCGTGAAGCTTTCTTT; CDR3aa: CASSLGPREAFF
j_gene: TRBJ2-7; d_gene: -; v_gene: TRBV7-9; abundance: -; CDR3nt: TGTGCCAGCAGCTTGGTTACTCCGGGTTACGAGCAGTACTTC; CDR3aa: CASSLVTPGYEQYF
j_gene: TRBJ2-7; d_gene: TRBD1; v_gene: TRBV28; abundance: once; CDR3nt: TGTGCCAGCAGCCCCGACAGGGGATACGAGCAGTACTTC; CDR3aa: CASSPDRGYEQYF
j_gene: TRBJ2-1; d_gene: -; v_gene: TRBV10-2; abundance: once; CDR3nt: TGCGCCTCCGGGCCTTTCTACAATGAGCAGTTCTTC; CDR3aa: CASGPFYNEQFF
j_gene: TRBJ1-2; d_gene: TRBD1; v_gene: TRBV19; abundance: -; CDR3nt: TGTGCCAGTAGTATCGGACAGGGGTATGGCTACACCTTC; CDR3aa: CASSIGQGYGYTF
j_gene: TRBJ1-1; d_gene: -; v_gene: TRBV10-3; abundance: -; CDR3nt: TGTGCCATCAGTGAGTCAGGGAAGTCAGTGAACACTGAAGCTTTCTTT; CDR3aa: CAISESGKSVNTEAFF
j_gene: TRBJ2-4; d_gene: -; v_gene: TRBV9; abundance: -; CDR3nt: TGTGCCAGCAGCGTGAGAGGGGTTGCCAGGGACATTCAGTACTTC; CDR3aa: CASSVRGVARDIQYF
j_gene: TRBJ1-2; d_gene: TRBD1; v_gene: TRBV9; abundance: -; CDR3nt: TGTGCCAGCAGCGCAAACGTGTGGGATTATACGGGGACAGAAAGACTCCTATGGTATGGCTACACCTTC; CDR3aa: CASSANVWDYTGTERLLWYGYTF
j_gene: TRBJ2-3; d_gene: -; v_gene: TRBV5-6; abundance: -; CDR3nt: TGTGCCAGCAGCTTCACAGATACGCAGTATTTT; CDR3aa: CASSFTDTQYF
j_gene: TRBJ2-3; d_gene: TRBD2; v_gene: TRBV11-2; abundance: -; CDR3nt: TGTGCCAGCAGCCCCGGACTAGCGGGAGGGCTTCACACAGATACGCAGTATTTT; CDR3aa: CASSPGLAGGLHTDTQYF
j_gene: TRBJ2-1; d_gene: -; v_gene: TRBV7-9; abundance: -; CDR3nt: TGTGCCAGCACCACCTCAACCGACCGGGACCGACATTACAATGAGCAGTTCTTC; CDR3aa: CASTTSTDRDRHYNEQFF
j_gene: TRBJ2-3; d_gene: TRBD2; v_gene: TRBV7-9; abundance: -; CDR3nt: TGTGCCAGCACCCCCGGGCGGGAGCTAACAGATACGCAGTATTTT; CDR3aa: CASTPGRELTDTQYF
j_gene: TRBJ1-2; d_gene: -; v_gene: TRBV27; abundance: -; CDR3nt: TGTGCCAGCAGTTCCCTCGCAGTTTCTAACTATGGCTACACCTTC; CDR3aa: CASSSLAVSNYGYTF
j_gene: TRBJ1-2; d_gene: TRBD1; v_gene: TRBV9; abundance: -; CDR3nt: TGTGCCAGCAGCTGGGGACAGGCTTCTCCTAACTATGGCTACACCTTC; CDR3aa: CASSWGQASPNYGYTF
j_gene: TRBJ2-7; d_gene: TRBD2; v_gene: TRBV11-2; abundance: -; CDR3nt: TGTGCCAGCAGACCCCGGGAGGGAGGCCTCTCCTACGAGCAGTACTTC; CDR3aa: CASRPREGGLSYEQYF
j_gene: TRBJ1-1; d_gene: -; v_gene: TRBV9; abundance: few; CDR3nt: TGTGCCAGCAGCGTAGGTAGCAACACTGAAGCTTTCTTT; CDR3aa: CASSVGSNTEAFF
j_gene: TRBJ1-2; d_gene: -; v_gene: TRBV9; abundance: -; CDR3nt: TGTGCCAGCAGCGCACGGCCAGGCCTGGATAACTATGGCTACACCTTC; CDR3aa: CASSARPGLDNYGYTF
j_gene: TRBJ1-3; d_gene: -; v_gene: TRBV28; abundance: -; CDR3nt: TGTGCCAGCAGTTTATTGACTACTCCCTCTGGAAACACCATATATTTT; CDR3aa: CASSLLTTPSGNTIYF
j_gene: TRBJ2-7; d_gene: -; v_gene: TRBV4-1; abundance: -; CDR3nt: TGCGCCAGCAGCCAAGATTCGGGGGGCGAACGGGAGCAGTACTTC; CDR3aa: CASSQDSGGEREQYF
j_gene: TRBJ2-1; d_gene: TRBD2; v_gene: TRBV27; abundance: -; CDR3nt: TGTGCCAGCAGTTCGGGGACTAGCGGTTACAATGAGCAGTTCTTC; CDR3aa: CASSSGTSGYNEQFF